This TCR beta chain was observed in a study of molecular identifiers for immune sequencing clone quantification. TCRdb re-derived calls from the PCR reads in MiXCR, one entry per CDR3 protein. The sample gives about 640,000 distinct CDR3 sequences, just under 20% of which show up once; 0.7% to 1% is in the top ten. Study-wide results and caveats: Clones with over 20 RNA copies captured over 99% of effector molecules but under 1% of naive ones.

The CDR3 covers 16 residues. The trim removed 2 bases at V and 4 bases at J, leaving 8 bases unmatched. The germline V gene encodes CDR1 SGHVS and CDR2 FQNEAQ. This clonotype turned up a few times. No antigen is known for it. V usage is TRBV7-8 and J usage is TRBJ2-1; the match to TRBD1 covers 7 bases. The specimen sequenced was naive CD8+ T cells from blood, with Jurkat cell RNA spiked in. Subset here: FACS-sorted CD8+CD4-CCR7+CD45RA+ naive T cells. The origin of this receptor is a human donor in good health. Some libraries in this study had Jurkat cell RNA spiked in. In DNA form, the CDR3 reads TGTGCCAGCAGCTTATCCCCGGACAGGAGATACAATGAGCAGTTCTTC. Translated: CASSLSPDRRYNEQFF.